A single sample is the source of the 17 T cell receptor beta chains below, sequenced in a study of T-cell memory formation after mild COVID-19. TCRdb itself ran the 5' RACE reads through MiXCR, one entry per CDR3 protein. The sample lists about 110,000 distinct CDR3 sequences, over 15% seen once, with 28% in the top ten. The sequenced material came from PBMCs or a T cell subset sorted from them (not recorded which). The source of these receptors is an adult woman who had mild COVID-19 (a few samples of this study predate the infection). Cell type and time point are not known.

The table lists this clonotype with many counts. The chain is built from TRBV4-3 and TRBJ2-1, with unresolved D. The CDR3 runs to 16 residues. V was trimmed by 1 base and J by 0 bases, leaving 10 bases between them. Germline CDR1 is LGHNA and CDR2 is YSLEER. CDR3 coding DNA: TGCGCCAGCAGCCAAGTGGGTCTGAGCTCCTACAATGAGCAGTTCTTC. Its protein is CASSQVGLSSYNEQFF.

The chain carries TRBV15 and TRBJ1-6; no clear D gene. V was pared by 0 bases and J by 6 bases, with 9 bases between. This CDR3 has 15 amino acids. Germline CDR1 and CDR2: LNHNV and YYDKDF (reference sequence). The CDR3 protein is CATSRDRAVNSPLHF. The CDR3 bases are TGTGCCACCAGCAGAGACCGTGCAGTTAATTCACCCCTCCACTTT.

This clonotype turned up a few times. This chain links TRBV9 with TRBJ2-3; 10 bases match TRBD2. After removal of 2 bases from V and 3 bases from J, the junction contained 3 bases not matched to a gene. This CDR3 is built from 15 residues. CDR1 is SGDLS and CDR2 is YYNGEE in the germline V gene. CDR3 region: CASSVSSGGTDTQYF. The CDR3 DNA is TGTGCCAGCAGCGTTTCTAGCGGGGGTACAGATACGCAGTATTTT.

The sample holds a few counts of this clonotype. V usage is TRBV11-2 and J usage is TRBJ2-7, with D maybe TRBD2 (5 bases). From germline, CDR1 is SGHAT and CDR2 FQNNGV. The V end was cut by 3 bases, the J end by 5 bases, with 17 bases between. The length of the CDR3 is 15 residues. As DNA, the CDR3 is TGTGCCAGCAGCTTCCGGGGTAGGCCAGCCGACGAGCAGTACTTC. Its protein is CASSFRGRPADEQYF.

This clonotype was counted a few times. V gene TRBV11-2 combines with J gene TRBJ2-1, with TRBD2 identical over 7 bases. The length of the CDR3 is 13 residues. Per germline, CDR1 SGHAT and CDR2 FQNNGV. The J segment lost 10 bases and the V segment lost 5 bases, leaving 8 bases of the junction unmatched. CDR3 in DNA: TGTGCCAGCAGCCGCAGCGGGAACGACGAGCAGTTCTTC. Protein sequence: CASSRSGNDEQFF.

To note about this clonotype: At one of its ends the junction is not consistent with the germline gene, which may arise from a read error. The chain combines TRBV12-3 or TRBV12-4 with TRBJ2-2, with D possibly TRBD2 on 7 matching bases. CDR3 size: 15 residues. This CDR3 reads CASGRGARYTVELFF. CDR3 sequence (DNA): TGTGCCAGCGGGAGGGGGGCGCGGTACACCGTGGAGCTGTTTTTT.

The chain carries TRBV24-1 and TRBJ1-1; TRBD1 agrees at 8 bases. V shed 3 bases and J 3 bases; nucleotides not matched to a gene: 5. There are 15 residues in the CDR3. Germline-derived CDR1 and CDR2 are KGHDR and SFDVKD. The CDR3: CATSDPHRGDTEAFF. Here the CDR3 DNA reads TGTGCCACCAGTGATCCTCACAGGGGGGACACTGAAGCTTTCTTT.

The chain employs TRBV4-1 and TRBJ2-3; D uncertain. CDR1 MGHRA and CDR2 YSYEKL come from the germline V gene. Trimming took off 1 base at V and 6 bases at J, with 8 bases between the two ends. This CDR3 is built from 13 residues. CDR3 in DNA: TGCGCCAGCAGCCAAGGGAAAGGGGATACGCAGTATTTT. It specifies CASSQGKGDTQYF.

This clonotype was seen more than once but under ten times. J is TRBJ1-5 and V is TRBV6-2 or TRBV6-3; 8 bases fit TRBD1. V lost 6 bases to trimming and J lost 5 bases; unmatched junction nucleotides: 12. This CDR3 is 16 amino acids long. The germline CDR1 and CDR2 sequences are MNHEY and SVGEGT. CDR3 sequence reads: CASSRMDRDGDQPQHF. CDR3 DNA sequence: TGTGCCAGCAGCCGTATGGACAGGGACGGAGATCAGCCCCAGCATTTT.

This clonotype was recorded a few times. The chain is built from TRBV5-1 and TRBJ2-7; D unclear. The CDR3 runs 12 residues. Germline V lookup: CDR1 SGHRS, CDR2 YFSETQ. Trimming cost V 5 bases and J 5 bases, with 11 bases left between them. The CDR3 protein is CASSTEVDEQYF. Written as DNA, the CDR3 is TGCGCCAGCAGTACAGAGGTTGACGAGCAGTACTTC. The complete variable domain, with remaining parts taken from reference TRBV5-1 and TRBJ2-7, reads KAGVTQTPRYLIKTRGQQVTLSCSPISGHRSVSWYQQTPGQGLQFLFEYFSETQRNKGNFPGRFSGRQFSNSRSEMNVSTLELGDSALYLCASSTEVDEQYFGPGTRLTVT.

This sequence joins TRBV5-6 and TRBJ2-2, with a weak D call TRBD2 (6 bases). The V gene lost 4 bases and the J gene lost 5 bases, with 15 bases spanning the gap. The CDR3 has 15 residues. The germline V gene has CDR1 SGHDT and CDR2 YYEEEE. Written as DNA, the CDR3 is TGTGCCAGCAGCCTGCGGGACGGGTGGACCGGGGAGCTGTTTTTT. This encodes CASSLRDGWTGELFF.

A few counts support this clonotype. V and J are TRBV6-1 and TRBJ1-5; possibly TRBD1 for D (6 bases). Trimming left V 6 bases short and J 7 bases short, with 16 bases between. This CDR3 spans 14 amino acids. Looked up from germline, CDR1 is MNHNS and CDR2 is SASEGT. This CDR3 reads CASRDGGRNQPQHF. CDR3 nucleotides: TGTGCCAGCAGGGACGGGGGGCGTAACCAGCCCCAGCATTTT.

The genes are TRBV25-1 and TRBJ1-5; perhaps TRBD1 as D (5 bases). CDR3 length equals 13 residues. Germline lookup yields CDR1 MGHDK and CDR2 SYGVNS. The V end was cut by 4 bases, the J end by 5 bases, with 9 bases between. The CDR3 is CASSGQGYQPQHF. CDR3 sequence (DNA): TGTGCCAGCAGTGGCCAGGGTTATCAGCCCCAGCATTTT.

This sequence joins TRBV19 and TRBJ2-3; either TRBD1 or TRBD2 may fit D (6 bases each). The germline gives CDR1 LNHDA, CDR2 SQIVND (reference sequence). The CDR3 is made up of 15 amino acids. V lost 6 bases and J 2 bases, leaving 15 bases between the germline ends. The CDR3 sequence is CASSKKGGNTDTQYF. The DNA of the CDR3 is TGTGCCAGTAGCAAGAAGGGGGGCAACACAGATACGCAGTATTTT.

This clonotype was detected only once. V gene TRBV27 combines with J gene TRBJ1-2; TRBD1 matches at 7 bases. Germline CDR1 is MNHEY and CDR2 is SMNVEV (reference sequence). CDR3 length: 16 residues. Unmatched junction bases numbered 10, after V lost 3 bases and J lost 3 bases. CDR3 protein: CASSFIMGQSYYGYTF. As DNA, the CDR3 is TGTGCCAGCAGTTTTATTATGGGACAGTCTTACTATGGCTACACCTTC.

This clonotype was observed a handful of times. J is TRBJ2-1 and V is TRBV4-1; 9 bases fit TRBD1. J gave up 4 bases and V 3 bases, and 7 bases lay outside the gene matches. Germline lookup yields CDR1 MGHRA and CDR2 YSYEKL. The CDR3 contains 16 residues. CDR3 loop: CASSQVRQGEYNEQFF. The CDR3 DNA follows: TGCGCCAGCAGCCAGGTTCGACAGGGGGAGTACAATGAGCAGTTCTTC.

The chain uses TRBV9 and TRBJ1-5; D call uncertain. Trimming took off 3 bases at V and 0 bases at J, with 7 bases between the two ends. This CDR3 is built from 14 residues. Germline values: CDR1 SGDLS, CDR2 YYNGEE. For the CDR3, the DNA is TGTGCCAGCAGCGCGGCTTATAGCAATCAGCCCCAGCATTTT. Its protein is CASSAAYSNQPQHF.